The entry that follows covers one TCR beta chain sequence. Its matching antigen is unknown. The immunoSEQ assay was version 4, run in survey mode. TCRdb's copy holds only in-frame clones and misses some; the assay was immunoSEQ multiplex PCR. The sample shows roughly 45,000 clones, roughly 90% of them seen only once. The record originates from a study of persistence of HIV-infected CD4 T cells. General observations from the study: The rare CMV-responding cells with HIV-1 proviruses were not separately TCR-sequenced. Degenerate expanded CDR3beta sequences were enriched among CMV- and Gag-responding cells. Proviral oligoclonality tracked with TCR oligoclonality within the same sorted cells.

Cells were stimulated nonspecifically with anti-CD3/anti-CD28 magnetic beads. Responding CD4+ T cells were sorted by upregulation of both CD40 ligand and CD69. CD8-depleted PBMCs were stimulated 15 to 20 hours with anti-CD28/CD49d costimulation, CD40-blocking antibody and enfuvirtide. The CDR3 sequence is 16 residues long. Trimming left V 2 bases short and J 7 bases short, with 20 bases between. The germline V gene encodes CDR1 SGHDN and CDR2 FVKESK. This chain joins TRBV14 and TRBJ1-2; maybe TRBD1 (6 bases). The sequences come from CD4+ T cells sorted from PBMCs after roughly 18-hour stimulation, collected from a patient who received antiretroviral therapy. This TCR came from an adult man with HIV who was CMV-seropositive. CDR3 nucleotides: TGTGCCAGCAGCCAAAAACGAGGGACAAGGGCTACTGGCTACACCTTC. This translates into CASSQKRGTRATGYTF.